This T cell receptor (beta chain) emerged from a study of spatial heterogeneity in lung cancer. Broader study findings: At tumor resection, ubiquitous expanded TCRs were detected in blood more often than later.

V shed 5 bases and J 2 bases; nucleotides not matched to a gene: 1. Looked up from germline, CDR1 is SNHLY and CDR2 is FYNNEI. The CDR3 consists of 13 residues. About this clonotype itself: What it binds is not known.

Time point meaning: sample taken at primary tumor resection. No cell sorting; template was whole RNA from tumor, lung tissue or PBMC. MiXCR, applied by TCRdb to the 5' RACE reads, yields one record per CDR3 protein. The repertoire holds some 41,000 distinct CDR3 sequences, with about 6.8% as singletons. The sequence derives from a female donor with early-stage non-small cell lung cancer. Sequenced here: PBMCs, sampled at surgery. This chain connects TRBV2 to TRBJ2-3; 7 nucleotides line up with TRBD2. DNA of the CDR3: TGTGCCAGCAGTCGGGACTACACAGATACGCAGTATTTT. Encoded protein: CASSRDYTDTQYF.